This is a list of T cell receptor beta chains from one sample in a study of T-cell reconstitution after alpha-beta-depleted transplantation in children. MiXCR was run by TCRdb on the PCR reads, yielding one entry per CDR3 protein. The sample shows around 72,000 distinct CDR3 sequences, approximately 4.4% of them seen only once. The sequencing here drew on PBMCs, mostly from graft donor cells, taken 180 days after TCRalphabeta/CD19-depleted stem cell transplant. The receptors here all came from a boy under two years old who had a stem cell transplant for acute myeloid leukemia, so the T cells may come from the graft donor. CDR3s include the opening cysteine and the closing phenylalanine or tryptophan. A D gene is named only where the DNA matches it firmly. Clone sizes are shown as once, few or many counts, or a class when the clone is expanded.

abundance,d_gene,j_gene,v_gene,CDR3nt,CDR3aa
few,TRBD1,TRBJ2-5,TRBV3-1,TGTGCCAGCAGCCGTCACATGACAGGGGAAGAGACCCAGTACTTC,CASSRHMTGEETQYF
few,TRBD1,TRBJ2-6,TRBV7-8,TGTGCCAGCAGCCTCCGGGACAGGGGGTTCTCTGGGGCCAACGTCCTGACTTTC,CASSLRDRGFSGANVLTF
many,TRBD1,TRBJ2-1,TRBV18,TGTGCCAGCTCACCAGGCAGGGGGCTGTCCTACAATGAGCAGTTCTTC,CASSPGRGLSYNEQFF
many,TRBD2,TRBJ2-3,TRBV7-9,TGTGCCAGCAGAGACCCGGGACTAGGAGTTGCAGATACGCAGTATTTT,CASRDPGLGVADTQYF
many,NA,TRBJ2-4,TRBV12-3/TRBV12-4,TGTGCCAGCAGCATTTTGGGTAGTCAGTACTTC,CASSILGSQYF
many,NA,TRBJ2-2,TRBV7-9,TGTGCCAGCAGCTTAGACACCGGGGAGCTGTTTTTT,CASSLDTGELFF
many,TRBD2,TRBJ2-3,TRBV20-1,TGCAGTGCTAACCTAGCGGGGACCACAGATACGCAGTATTTT,CSANLAGTTDTQYF
many,NA,TRBJ1-1,TRBV28,TGTGCCAGCAGCTGGGGACGAGGGGACACTGAAGCTTTCTTT,CASSWGRGDTEAFF
many,NA,TRBJ1-2,TRBV20-1,TGCAGTGCTAGGCAGGGACACCTTAACTATGGCTACACCTTC,CSARQGHLNYGYTF
many,NA,TRBJ2-2,TRBV29-1,TGCAGCGTCAGCTACACCGGGGAGCTGTTTTTT,CSVSYTGELFF
many,TRBD2,TRBJ2-2,TRBV7-9,TGTGCCAGCAGCTTGGGGGGACTAGCGCCGAACACCGGGGAGCTGTTTTTT,CASSLGGLAPNTGELFF
many,TRBD1,TRBJ1-6,TRBV5-6,TGTGCCAGCAGCTTTGAACAGGGGTATAATTCACCCCTCCACTTT,CASSFEQGYNSPLHF
many,TRBD2,TRBJ2-7,TRBV18,TGTGCCAGCTCACCAGGTTTAGCGGGGAACTACGAGCAGTACTTC,CASSPGLAGNYEQYF
many,NA,TRBJ2-5,TRBV15,TGTGCCACCAGCAGAGATTCCAGCCTCAGGACCCAGTACTTC,CATSRDSSLRTQYF
many,TRBD2,TRBJ2-1,TRBV5-1,TGCGCCAGCCTCAGGACTAGCGGGAACAATGAGCAGTTCTTC,CASLRTSGNNEQFF